These T cell receptor beta chains were read from a single sample in a study of cytomegalovirus exposure and HLA in healthy donors. Assay: immunoSEQ multiplex PCR; the TCRdb copy retains only in-frame clones and omits some. Of fewer than 200,000 clones detected, around 83% appear once; the ten largest clones hold about 1.6%. Sequencing was done on a sample of PBMCs. The receptors were gathered from a man in his forties or fifties in good health and CMV-seronegative. Each CDR3 is given with its conserved first and last residue. Fields, in order: J gene, V gene, clone size, CDR3 protein. Clone sizes are given selectively: once, few, many, or a class where the clone is expanded.

>TRBJ1-1|TRBV7-6|few
CASSLSWRGTEAFF
>TRBJ2-5|TRBV7-2|.
CASSSGIDRGRGETQYF
>TRBJ1-2|TRBV9|.
CASSVGGGYGYTF
>TRBJ2-3|TRBV7-9|.
CASSWGSGDTQYF
>TRBJ1-6|TRBV6-5|.
CASRRDRVQSPLHF
>TRBJ2-3|TRBV19|.
CASSSGGGTDTQYF
>TRBJ2-7|TRBV20-1|once
CSAREREQYF
>TRBJ2-7|TRBV4-3|.
CASSQVGKGQEGHEQYF
>TRBJ1-3|TRBV6-6|few
CASSEQGVGNTIYF
>TRBJ2-2|TRBV9|.
CASSTTSGSVAGELFF
>TRBJ2-1|TRBV7-9|.
CASSPQGSSYNEQFF
>TRBJ2-6|TRBV5-4|.
CASSTDRGRSGANVLTF
>TRBJ1-4|TRBV4-3|.
CASSQGQGAGKLFF
>TRBJ1-2|TRBV19|.
CASRSGVSGYTF
>TRBJ2-7|TRBV28|.
CASSSAGTDSYEQYF
>.|TRBV5-4|.
CASRLANPYEQYF